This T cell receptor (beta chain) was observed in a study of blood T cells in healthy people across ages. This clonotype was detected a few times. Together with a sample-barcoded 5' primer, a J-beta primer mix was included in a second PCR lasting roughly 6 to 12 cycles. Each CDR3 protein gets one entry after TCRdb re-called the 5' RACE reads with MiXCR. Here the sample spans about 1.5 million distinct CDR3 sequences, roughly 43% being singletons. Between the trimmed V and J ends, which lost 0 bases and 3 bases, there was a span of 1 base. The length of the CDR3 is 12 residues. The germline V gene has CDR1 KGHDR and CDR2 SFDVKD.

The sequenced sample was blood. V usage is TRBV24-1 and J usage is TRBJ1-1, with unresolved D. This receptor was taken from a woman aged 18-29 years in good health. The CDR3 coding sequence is TGTGCCACCAGTGATTTGGACACTGAAGCTTTCTTT. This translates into CATSDLDTEAFF.